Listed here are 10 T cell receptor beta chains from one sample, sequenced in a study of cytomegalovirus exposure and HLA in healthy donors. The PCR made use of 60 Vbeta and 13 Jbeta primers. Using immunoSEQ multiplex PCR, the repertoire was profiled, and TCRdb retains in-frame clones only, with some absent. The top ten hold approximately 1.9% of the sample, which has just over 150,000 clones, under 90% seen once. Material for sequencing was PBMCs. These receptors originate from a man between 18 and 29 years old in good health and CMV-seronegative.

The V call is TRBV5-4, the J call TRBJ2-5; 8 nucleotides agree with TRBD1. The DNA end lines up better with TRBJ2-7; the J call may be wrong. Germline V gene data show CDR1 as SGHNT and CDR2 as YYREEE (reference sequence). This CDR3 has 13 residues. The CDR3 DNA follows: TGTGCCAGCAGCCAGGGACAGGCCTACGAGCAGTACTTC. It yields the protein CASSQGQAYEQYF.

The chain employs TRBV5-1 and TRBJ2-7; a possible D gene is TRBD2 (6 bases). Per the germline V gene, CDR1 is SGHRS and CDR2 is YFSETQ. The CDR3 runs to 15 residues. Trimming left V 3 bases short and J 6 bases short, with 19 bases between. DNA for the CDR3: TGCGCCAGCAGCTGGACCGGGACTCGCGGCGGCGAGCAGTACTTC. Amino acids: CASSWTGTRGGEQYF.

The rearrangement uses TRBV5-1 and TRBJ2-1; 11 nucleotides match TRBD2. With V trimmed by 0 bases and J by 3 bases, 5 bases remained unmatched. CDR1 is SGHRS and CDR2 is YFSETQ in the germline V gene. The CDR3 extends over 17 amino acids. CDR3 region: CASSLGGGLAGYNEQFF. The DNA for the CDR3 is TGCGCCAGCAGCTTGGGGGGTGGACTAGCGGGCTACAATGAGCAGTTCTTC.

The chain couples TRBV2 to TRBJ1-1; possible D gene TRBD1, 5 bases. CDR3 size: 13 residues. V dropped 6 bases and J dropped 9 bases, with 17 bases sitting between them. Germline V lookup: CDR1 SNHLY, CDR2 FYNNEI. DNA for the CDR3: TGTGCCAGCAGGGGCGACACGGACACCCAAGCTTTCTTT. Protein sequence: CASRGDTDTQAFF.

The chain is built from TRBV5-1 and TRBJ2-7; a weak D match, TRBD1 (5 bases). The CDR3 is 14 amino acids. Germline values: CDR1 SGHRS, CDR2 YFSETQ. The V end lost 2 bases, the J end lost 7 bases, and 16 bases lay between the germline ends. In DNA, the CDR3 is TGCGCCAGCAGCTTATCCGGGCACAGGCAGGAGCAGTACTTC. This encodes CASSLSGHRQEQYF.

The CDR3 DNA is TGTGCCAGCAGGGCGGACAGGCATCCCTACGAGCAGTACTTC. Translated, it gives CASRADRHPYEQYF. The gene calls are TRBV25-1 and TRBJ2-7; 7 nucleotides align to TRBD1. The CDR3 loop spans 14 amino acids. Germline values: CDR1 MGHDK, CDR2 SYGVNS. V lost 6 bases to trimming and J lost 2 bases; unmatched junction nucleotides: 7.

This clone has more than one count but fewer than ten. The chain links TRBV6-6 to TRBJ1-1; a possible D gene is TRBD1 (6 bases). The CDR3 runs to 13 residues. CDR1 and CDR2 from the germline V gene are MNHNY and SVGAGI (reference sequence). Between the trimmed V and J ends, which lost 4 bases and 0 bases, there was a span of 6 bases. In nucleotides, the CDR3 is TGTGCCAGCAGTTCAGGGGTGAACACTGAAGCTTTCTTT. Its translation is CASSSGVNTEAFF.

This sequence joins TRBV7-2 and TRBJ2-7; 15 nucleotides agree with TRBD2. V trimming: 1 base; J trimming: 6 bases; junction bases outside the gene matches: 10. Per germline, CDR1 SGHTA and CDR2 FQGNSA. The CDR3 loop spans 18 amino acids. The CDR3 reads CASSLDLGLAGGRLEQYF. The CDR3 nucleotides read TGTGCCAGCAGCTTAGACCTCGGACTAGCGGGAGGGCGTCTCGAGCAGTACTTC.

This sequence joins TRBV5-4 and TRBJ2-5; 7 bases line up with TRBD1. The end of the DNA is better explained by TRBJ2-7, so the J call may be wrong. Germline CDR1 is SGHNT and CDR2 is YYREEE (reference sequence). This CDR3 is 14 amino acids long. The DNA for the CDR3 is TGTGCCAGCAGCTGGGCCGGACAGGTCTACGAGCAGTACTTC. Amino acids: CASSWAGQVYEQYF.

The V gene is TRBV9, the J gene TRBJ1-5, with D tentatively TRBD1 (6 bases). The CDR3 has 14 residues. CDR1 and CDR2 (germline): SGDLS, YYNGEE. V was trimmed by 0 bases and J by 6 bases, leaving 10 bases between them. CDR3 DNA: TGTGCCAGCAGCGTAGGGGGGGGCTTTCAGCCCCAGCATTTT. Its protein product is CASSVGGGFQPQHF. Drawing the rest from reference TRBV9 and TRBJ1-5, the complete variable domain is DSGVTQTPKHLITATGQRVTLRCSPRSGDLSVYWYQQSLDQGLQFLIQYYNGEERAKGNILERFSAQQFPDLHSELNLSSLELGDSALYFCASSVGGGFQPQHFGDGTRLSIL.